Sequencing of this TCR beta chain was carried out in a study of CD8 T cells in Susac syndrome. V shed 2 bases and J 5 bases; nucleotides not matched to a gene: 8. This CDR3 spans 16 amino acids. Germline CDR1 and CDR2: SNHLY and FYNNEI. Reverse transcription of roughly 0.5 to 1 ug RNA was carried out with random hexamers. TCRdb reprocessed the immunoSEQ multiplex PCR reads with MiXCR, giving one entry per CDR3 protein. This sample has around 170,000 distinct CDR3 sequences, with roughly 94% found just once. The sequenced material came from CD4+ T cells from PBMCs. The TCR was taken from a human donor with Susac syndrome. This chain links TRBV2 with TRBJ1-5, with 8 bases matching TRBD1. The CDR3 DNA is TGTGCCAGCAGTGAATTAGGGACAGGCCAAGATCAGCCCCAGCATTTT. It translates to CASSELGTGQDQPQHF.